This TCR beta chain was found in a study of cytomegalovirus exposure and HLA in healthy donors (TCRdb year 2017). As for the study more broadly: In an earlier analysis of roughly 590 of the donors, approximately 300 Gb of sequence data and 117 million unique TCR beta sequences from roughly 180 million T cells were reported. Genome-wide SNP genotypes for about 55% of the 666 donors were used in a later genetic analysis, which treated that subset as a discovery cohort. Alongside the repertoire data, information on donor age, sex, ethnicity and CMV serostatus was compiled. Of the roughly 390 genotyped donors, approximately 81% were placed in the genetic ancestry cluster associated with self-reported Caucasian donors. The study combined high-throughput TCR immunosequencing, statistical association of individual TCRs with disease status, and machine learning to predict cytomegalovirus infection status. In an earlier analysis of 587 of the donors, high-throughput TCR beta sequencing was used to judge whether each TCR beta V gene segment behaved as functional or pseudogenic. Rather than using new phenotypic data, the later analysis identified candidate immune exposures from TCR beta sequences and from how often those sequences occurred across donors. Across 398 genotyped donors of the cohort, an average of roughly 250,000 unique TCR beta nucleotide sequences per donor were sequenced, and approximately 17% of those sequences were non-productive. Both class I and class II loci were covered by HLA typing, at four-digit resolution. All discovery cohort repertoires had been generated using a single sequencing platform. An early release that covered roughly 600 HLA-typed donors contained approximately 320 gigabases of sequencing data and 70 million to 100 million unique TCR sequences. The study profiled the T cell repertoires of around 700 subjects by immunosequencing and related them to cytomegalovirus serostatus. A later analysis re-analyzed previously published TCR beta repertoires from hundreds of donors and added high-resolution HLA genotyping to study TCR occurrence patterns. Because of strong linkage in the cohort, roughly 5 DR-DQ haplotypes were treated as single units for association and clustering. In addition to the first cohort of 650 to 800 subjects, a separate validation cohort of approximately 130 different subjects was used. The number of typed donors differed by locus: 629-630 for A, B, C, DRB1 and DQB1; 522 for DQA1; around 610 for DPA1; and around 490 for DPB1. The study was designed to test whether signatures of past pathogen exposure could be identified by cataloging public T cell receptors.

This clone has only one observation. The antigen it recognizes is unknown. Base qualities are missing; no much larger clone stands one base away. The CDR1 and CDR2 encoded by the germline V gene (reference sequence) are MNHEY and SMNVEV. The cysteine opens and the phenylalanine closes a CDR3 of 13 amino acids. Of the read, only the CDR3 DNA is kept; its 39 bases are in frame from base 1. At the junction V is shortened by 4 bases and J by 4 bases; bases outside the gene matches: 3. In total, 500 to 700 healthy bone marrow donors made up the cohort. All cohort members were sampled while nominally healthy, although unrecorded immune exposures were likely present. The donor tested CMV seropositive and was one of the 289 seropositive cohort members. Each donor provided a peripheral blood sample, and peripheral blood mononuclear cells were used for TCR beta sequencing. Genomic DNA extraction from the blood cell samples was performed with the Qiagen DNeasy Blood Extraction Kit.

The method was the immunoSEQ multiplex PCR assay. For the multiplex PCR, a mixture combining 60 forward primers for TCR Vbeta segments and 13 reverse primers for TCR Jbeta segments was used. The CDR3 region of rearranged TCR beta genes was amplified from genomic DNA by a multiplex PCR assay. On the Illumina HiSeq System, the amplified TCR beta libraries were sequenced as 87-base-pair reads. As for the original processing: Across the 670 or so repertoires, a later analysis counted roughly 84 million unique TCR beta chains, roughly 11 million of which were shared by at least two donors. Raw reads were error-corrected and collapsed into unique sequences by a nearest-neighbor algorithm in which closely related sequences were merged to remove PCR and sequencing errors. V, D and J gene segments were assigned by aligning CDR3 sequences to IMGT reference sequences. For a sequence to be retained, a match of at least six nucleotides was required to both a V gene segment and a J gene segment. Rearrangements were classified as productive when the CDR3 lacked stop codons and remained in frame with V and J, and all other rearrangements were classified as non-productive. CDR3 was defined by IMGT convention, running from the second conserved V-encoded cysteine to the conserved J-encoded phenylalanine. In an earlier analysis of around 600 of the donors, sequences lacking an unambiguous match to a single V gene segment were excluded. In an earlier analysis of a few hundred of the donors, V segments were called functional above 56.7% productive rearrangements and were called segregating when the between-donor standard deviation exceeded 5%. A statistical classification framework was built for diagnosing cytomegalovirus status from the catalog of TCR beta chain sequences. In a later analysis, V and J genes were assigned by comparing TCR nucleotide sequences against IMGT/GENE-DB human TR gene sequences. Using the TCRdist pipeline, a later analysis assigned CDR3 sequences along with most-parsimonious VDJ recombination scenarios. A later analysis defined each TCR beta chain by its CDR3 amino acid sequence plus V-gene family, and excluded reads lacking a unique V-gene family. To address suspected cross-contamination and a sequencing artifact, a later analysis removed 592 highly shared, low-generation-probability nucleotide sequences. In a later analysis, a clonal expansion index for each public chain was calculated from normalized within-repertoire ranks of inferred template counts. Generation probabilities in a later analysis came from a VDJ recombination model fitted to out-of-frame rearrangements, and those results were checked against IGoR. In a later analysis, TCR-TCR, TCR-HLA and TCR-CMV co-occurrence was scored with hypergeometric tests, and a repertoire-size bias correction was applied to TCR pairs. In a later analysis, false discovery rates were estimated by permuting HLA or CMV assignments 20 times. In a later analysis, co-occurring TCRs were grouped using DBSCAN, and TCRdist sequence similarity was added for clustering within HLA-allele-positive subsets. Co-occurrence clustering excluded repertoires with fewer than 30,000 or more than 120,000 public chains, plus five with anomalous nucleotide sharing. TCRdb carries this immuneACCESS record with in-frame sequences only. Its versions omit some clonotypes, under half of them owing to an unresolved V gene in the studies checked, with the rest unexplained. The DNA was the basis for D and trimming; V, J and clone size are from that table. The sample table shows 100,000 to 120,000 clones, and over 60% are seen once. Jointly, the top ten make up around an eighth of the sample.

The investigation overall reported the following: The sequencing pipeline was judged likely to have produced a cluster of highly shared sequence variants as a technical artifact. A further reported finding was that TCR beta sequences accurately predicted the HLA-A and HLA-B alleles for most subjects in the first cohort. In this cohort, only TCR beta chains were sequenced, and detectable features were limited by the absence of alpha or paired-chain data. Correlated functional status among segregating V segments might be attributable to linkage disequilibrium, but an unknown experimental factor could not be ruled out. Strong co-occurrence of HLA alleles, especially DR and DQ, made assigning TCR associations to individual alleles difficult. Because counts were too low, about 18 rarely observed V segments, including chromosome 9 orphons, were left out of the earlier analysis of 587 of the donors. In an earlier analysis of 500 to 650 of the donors, most TCR beta V segments appeared in productive rearrangements about 90% or about 30% of the time, broadly matching IMGT annotations. According to the authors, the approach could potentially be generalized to other disease states and immunological phenotypes. Presence/absence analyses assumed roughly uniform sequencing depth across donors, an assumption that may not hold. A later analysis associated 17,000 or so TCR beta sequences with specific HLA alleles at a false discovery rate of 0.05. The 87-base-pair reads could not distinguish some IMGT-functional V segments, including TRBV6-2 and TRBV6-3, so those segments were excluded. According to a later analysis, TCR association rates differed among HLA loci, with DRB1 alleles showing the most associated TCRs and HLA-C alleles showing the fewest. A later analysis found that most CMV-associated TCR beta chains appeared HLA-restricted, with HLA associations seemingly driven largely by CMV exposure. In a later analysis, HLA-associated TCR beta chains showed more clonal expansion and lower generation probabilities than non-associated chains that were equally common. A later analysis reported that several top co-occurrence clusters appeared linked to parvovirus B19, influenza, CMV and Epstein-Barr virus. A later genetic analysis reported fewer N-insertions in productive TCRs among donors in an Asian-associated ancestry cluster than the approximately 700-donor mean. The study listed approximately 150 TCR beta chains as associated with cytomegalovirus. Across donors, most TCR sequences were observed very rarely, whereas some public TCRs were present in many individuals. Immune exposure information for the cohort was limited to CMV serostatus. In vitro tests confirmed that a few of the cytomegalovirus-associated TCR beta chains recognize cytomegalovirus antigens. A later genetic analysis associated a missense DCLRE1C variant with V-gene and J-gene trimming of TCR beta chains, and an independent cohort replicated the association. Because HLA typing was unavailable for some donors at each locus, only the typed subset was used in association tests. Cytomegalovirus status was reported to be diagnosed by the classifier with high specificity and sensitivity in both the original and validation cohorts.

The TCR was taken from a man aged 25-40 years in good health and CMV-seropositive. The specimen sequenced was PBMCs. Recombination joined TRBV27 with TRBJ2-5; 7 junctional bases match TRBD1. The DNA sequence is given as TGTGCCAGCAGTTCTAGGGGGCGAGAGACCCAGTACTTC. Protein translation: CASSSRGRETQYF.